The clone carrying this T cell receptor (beta chain) showed up just once. The record originates from a study of T cell changes during pregnancy in multiple sclerosis. TCRdb keeps only in-frame clones here, not all; method: immunoSEQ multiplex PCR. Here the sample spans 65,000 to 85,000 clones, 92% being singletons. J gave up 3 bases and V 4 bases, and 5 bases lay outside the gene matches. Germline CDR1 is SGHTA and CDR2 is FQGTGA. The CDR3 totals 15 residues. The receptor was derived from a female donor with multiple sclerosis, enrolled in a pregnancy study. The sequences come from CD4+ T cells from peripheral blood mononuclear cells, collected after pregnancy. The V gene is TRBV7-3, the J gene TRBJ2-1; 8 nucleotides align to TRBD2. For the CDR3, the DNA is TGTGCCAGCAGCTCGGGAGGGAGGCGCTACAATGAGCAGTTCTTC. Protein product: CASSSGGRRYNEQFF.